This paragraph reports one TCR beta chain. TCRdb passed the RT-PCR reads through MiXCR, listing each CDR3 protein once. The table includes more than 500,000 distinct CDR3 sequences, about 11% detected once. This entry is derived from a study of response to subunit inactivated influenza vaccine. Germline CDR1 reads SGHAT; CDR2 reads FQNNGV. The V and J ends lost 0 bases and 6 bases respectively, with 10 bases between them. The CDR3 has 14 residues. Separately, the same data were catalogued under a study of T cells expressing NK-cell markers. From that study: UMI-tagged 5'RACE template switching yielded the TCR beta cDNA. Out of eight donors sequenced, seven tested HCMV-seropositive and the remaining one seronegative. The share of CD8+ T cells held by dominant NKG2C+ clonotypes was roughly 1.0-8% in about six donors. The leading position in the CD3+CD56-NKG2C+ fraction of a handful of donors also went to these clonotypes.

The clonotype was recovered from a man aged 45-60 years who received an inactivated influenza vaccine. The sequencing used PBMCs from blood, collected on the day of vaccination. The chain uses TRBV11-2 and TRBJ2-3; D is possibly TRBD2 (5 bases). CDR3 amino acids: CASSLDLTMDTQYF. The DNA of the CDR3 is TGTGCCAGCAGCTTAGATTTGACTATGGATACGCAGTATTTT.